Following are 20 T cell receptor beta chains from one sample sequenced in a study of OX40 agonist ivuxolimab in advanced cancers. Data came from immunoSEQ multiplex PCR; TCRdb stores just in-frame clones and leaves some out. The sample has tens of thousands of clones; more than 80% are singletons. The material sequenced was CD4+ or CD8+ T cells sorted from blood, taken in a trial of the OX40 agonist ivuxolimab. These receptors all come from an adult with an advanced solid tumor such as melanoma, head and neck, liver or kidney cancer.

The chain's CDR3 is CASSFPEKAEAFF. The CDR3 DNA is TGTGCCAGCAGTTTTCCAGAGAAAGCTGAAGCTTTCTTT. V gene TRBV28 combines with J gene TRBJ1-1; D unresolved. Germline V gene sequence: CDR1 MDHEN, CDR2 SYDVKM. The CDR3 has 13 amino acids. V lost 3 bases, J lost 6 bases, and 11 bases lay in between. Filled out from reference TRBV28 and TRBJ1-1, the complete variable domain reads DVKVTQSSRYLVKRTGEKVFLECVQDMDHENMFWYRQDPGLGLRLIYFSYDVKMKEKGDIPEGYSVSREKKERFSLILESASTNQTSMYLCASSFPEKAEAFFGQGTRLTVV.

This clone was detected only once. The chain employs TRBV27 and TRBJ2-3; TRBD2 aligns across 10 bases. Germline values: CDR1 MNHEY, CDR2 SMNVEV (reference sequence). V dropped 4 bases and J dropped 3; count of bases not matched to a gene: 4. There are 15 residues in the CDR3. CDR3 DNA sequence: TGTGCCAGCAGTTCGGGGACTAGCGCTACAGATACGCAGTATTTT. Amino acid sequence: CASSSGTSATDTQYF.

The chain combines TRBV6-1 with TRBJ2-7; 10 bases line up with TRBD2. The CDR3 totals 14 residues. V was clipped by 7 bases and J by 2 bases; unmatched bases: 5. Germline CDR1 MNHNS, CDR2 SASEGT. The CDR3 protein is CASTASGGPYEQYF. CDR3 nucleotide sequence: TGTGCCAGCACGGCTAGCGGGGGCCCCTACGAGCAGTACTTC.

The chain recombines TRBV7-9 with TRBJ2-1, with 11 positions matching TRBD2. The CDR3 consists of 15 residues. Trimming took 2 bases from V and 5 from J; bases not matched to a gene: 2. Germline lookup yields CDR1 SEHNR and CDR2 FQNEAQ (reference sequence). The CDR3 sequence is CASSLLAGGHNEQFF. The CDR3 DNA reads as TGTGCCAGCAGCTTACTAGCGGGAGGTCACAATGAGCAGTTCTTC.

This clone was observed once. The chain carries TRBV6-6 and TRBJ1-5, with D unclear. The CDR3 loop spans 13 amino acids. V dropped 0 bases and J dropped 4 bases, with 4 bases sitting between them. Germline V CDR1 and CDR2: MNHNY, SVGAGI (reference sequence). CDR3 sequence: CASSYSENQPQHF. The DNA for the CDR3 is TGTGCCAGCAGTTACTCAGAGAATCAGCCCCAGCATTTT.

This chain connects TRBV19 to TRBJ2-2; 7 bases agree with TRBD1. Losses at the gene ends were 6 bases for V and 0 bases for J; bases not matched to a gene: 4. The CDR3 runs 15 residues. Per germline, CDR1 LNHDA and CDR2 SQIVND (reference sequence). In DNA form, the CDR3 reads TGTGCCAGTAGAACGGGACAGACGAACACCGGGGAGCTGTTTTTT. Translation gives CASRTGQTNTGELFF.

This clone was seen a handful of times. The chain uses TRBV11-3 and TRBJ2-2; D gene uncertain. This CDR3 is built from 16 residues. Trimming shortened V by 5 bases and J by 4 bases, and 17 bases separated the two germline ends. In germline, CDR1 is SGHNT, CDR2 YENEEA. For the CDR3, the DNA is TGTGCCAGCAGCAATCAGCAGTGGGGTGGCACCGGGGAGCTGTTTTTT. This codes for CASSNQQWGGTGELFF.

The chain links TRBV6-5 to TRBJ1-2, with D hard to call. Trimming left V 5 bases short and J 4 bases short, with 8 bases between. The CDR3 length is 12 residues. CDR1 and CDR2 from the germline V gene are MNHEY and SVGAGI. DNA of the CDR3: TGTGCCAGCAGTAGGGTGGGCTATGGCTACACCTTC. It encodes CASSRVGYGYTF.

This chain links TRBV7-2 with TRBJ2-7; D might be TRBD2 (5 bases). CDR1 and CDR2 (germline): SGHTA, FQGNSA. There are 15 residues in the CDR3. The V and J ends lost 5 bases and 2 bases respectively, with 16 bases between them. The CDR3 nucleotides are TGTGCCAGCAGCCCCGGGTCGAGCGGAACCTACGAGCAGTACTTC. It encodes CASSPGSSGTYEQYF.

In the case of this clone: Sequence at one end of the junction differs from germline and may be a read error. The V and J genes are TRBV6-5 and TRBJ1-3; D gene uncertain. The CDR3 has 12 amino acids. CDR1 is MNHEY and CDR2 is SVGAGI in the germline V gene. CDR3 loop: CASGEAGSTIYF. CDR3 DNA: TGTGCCAGCGGGGAGGCTGGAAGCACCATATATTTT.

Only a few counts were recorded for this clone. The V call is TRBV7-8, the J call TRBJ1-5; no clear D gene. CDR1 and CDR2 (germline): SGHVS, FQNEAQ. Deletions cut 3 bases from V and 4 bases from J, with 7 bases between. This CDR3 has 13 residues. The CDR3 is CASSFGTNQPQHF. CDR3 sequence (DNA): TGTGCCAGCAGCTTTGGTACGAATCAGCCCCAGCATTTT.

The CDR3 loop reads CASSLGGRAGDEQFF. DNA of the CDR3: TGTGCCAGCAGCTTAGGCGGGAGGGCCGGTGACGAGCAGTTCTTC. The chain carries TRBV7-2 and TRBJ2-1, with 9 bases lining up with TRBD2. CDR3 length equals 15 residues. V was clipped by 1 base and J by 10 bases; unmatched bases: 8. The germline CDR1 and CDR2 sequences are SGHTA and FQGNSA. Drawing the rest from reference TRBV7-2 and TRBJ2-1, the complete variable domain is GAGVSQSPSNKVTEKGKDVELRCDPISGHTALYWYRQSLGQGLEFLIYFQGNSAPDKSGLPSDRFSAERTGGSVSTLTIQRTQQEDSAVYLCASSLGGRAGDEQFFGPGTRLTVL.

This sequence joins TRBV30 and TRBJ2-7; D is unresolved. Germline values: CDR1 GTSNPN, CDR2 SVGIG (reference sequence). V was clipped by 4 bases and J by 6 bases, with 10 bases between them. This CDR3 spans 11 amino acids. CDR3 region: CAWMRGPEQYF. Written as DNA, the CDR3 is TGTGCCTGGATGCGAGGACCCGAGCAGTACTTC.

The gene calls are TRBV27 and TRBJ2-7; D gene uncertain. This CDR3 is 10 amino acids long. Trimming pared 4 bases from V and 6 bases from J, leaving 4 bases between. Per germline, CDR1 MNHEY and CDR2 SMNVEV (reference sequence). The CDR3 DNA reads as TGTGCCAGCAGTTATCCCGAGCAGTACTTC. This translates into CASSYPEQYF.

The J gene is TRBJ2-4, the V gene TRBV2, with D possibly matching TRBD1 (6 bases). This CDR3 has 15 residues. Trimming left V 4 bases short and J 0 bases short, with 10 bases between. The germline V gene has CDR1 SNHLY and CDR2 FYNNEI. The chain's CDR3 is CASSGQDVAKNIQYF. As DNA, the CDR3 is TGTGCCAGCAGTGGACAGGACGTAGCCAAAAACATTCAGTACTTC.

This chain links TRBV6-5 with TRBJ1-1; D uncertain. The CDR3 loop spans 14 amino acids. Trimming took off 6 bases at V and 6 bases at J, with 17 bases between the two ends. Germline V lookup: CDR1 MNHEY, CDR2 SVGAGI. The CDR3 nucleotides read TGTGCCAGCAGGGGGAGGGCGAGCCCCCCTGAAGCTTTCTTT. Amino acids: CASRGRASPPEAFF.

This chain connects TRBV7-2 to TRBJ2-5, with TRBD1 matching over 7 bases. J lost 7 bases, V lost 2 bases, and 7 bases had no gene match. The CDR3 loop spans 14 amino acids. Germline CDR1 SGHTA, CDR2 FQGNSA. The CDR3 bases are TGTGCCAGCAGCTTACCGTGGACAGGAGCGACCCAGTACTTC. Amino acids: CASSLPWTGATQYF.

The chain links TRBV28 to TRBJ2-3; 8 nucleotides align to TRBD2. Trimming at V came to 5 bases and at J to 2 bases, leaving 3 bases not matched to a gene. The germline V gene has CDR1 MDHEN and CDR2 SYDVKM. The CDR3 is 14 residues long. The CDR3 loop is CASSTSGDTDTQYF. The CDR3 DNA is TGTGCCAGCAGTACTAGCGGAGACACAGATACGCAGTATTTT. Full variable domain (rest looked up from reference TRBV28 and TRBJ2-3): DVKVTQSSRYLVKRTGEKVFLECVQDMDHENMFWYRQDPGLGLRLIYFSYDVKMKEKGDIPEGYSVSREKKERFSLILESASTNQTSMYLCASSTSGDTDTQYFGPGTRLTVL.

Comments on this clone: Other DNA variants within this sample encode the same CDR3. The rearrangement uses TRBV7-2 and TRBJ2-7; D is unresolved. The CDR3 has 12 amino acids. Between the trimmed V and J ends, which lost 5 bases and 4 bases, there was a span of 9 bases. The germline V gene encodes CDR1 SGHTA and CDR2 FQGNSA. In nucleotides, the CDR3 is TGTGCCAGCAGCCTCTCGGGTTACGAGCAGTACTTC. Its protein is CASSLSGYEQYF.

The CDR3 DNA sequence: TGTGCCAGCAGTTTTCGTTTAGGGGAGGGATCAAATACGCAGTATTTT. Its protein product is CASSFRLGEGSNTQYF. The chain links TRBV28 to TRBJ2-3; 7 bases match TRBD2. The length of the CDR3 is 16 residues. From germline, CDR1 is MDHEN and CDR2 SYDVKM. The V and J ends lost 3 bases and 7 bases, in that order; junction bases with no gene match: 13.